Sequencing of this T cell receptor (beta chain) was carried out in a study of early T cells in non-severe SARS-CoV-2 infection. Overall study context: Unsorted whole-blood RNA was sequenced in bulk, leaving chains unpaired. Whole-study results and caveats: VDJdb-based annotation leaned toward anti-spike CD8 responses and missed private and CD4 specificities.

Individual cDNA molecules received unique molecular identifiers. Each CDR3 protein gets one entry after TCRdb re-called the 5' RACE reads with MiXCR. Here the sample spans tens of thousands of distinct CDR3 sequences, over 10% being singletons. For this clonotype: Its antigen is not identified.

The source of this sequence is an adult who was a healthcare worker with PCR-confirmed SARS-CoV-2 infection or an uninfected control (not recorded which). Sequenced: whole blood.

CDR3 region: CASSSRTGGREKLFF. As DNA, the CDR3 is TGTGCCAGCAGTTCTCGGACAGGGGGCCGGGAAAAACTGTTTTTT. The rearrangement links TRBV27 to TRBJ1-4, with 11 positions matching TRBD1. V lost 4 bases to trimming and J lost 8 bases; unmatched junction nucleotides: 6. The CDR3 covers 15 residues. The germline CDR1 and CDR2 sequences are MNHEY and SMNVEV (reference sequence).